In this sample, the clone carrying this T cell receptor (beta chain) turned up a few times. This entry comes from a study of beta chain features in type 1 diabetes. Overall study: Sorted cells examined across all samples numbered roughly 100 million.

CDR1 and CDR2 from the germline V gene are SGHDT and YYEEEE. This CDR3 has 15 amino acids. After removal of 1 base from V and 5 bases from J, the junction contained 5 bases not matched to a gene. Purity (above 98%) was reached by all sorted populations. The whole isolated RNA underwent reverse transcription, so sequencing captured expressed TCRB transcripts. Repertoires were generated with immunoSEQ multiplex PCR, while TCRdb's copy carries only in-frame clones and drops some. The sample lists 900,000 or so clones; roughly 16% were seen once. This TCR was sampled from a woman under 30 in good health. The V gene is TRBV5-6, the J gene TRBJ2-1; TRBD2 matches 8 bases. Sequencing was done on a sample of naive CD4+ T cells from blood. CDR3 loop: CASSLMAGGHNEQFF. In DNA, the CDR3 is TGTGCCAGCAGCTTGATGGCGGGAGGCCACAATGAGCAGTTCTTC.